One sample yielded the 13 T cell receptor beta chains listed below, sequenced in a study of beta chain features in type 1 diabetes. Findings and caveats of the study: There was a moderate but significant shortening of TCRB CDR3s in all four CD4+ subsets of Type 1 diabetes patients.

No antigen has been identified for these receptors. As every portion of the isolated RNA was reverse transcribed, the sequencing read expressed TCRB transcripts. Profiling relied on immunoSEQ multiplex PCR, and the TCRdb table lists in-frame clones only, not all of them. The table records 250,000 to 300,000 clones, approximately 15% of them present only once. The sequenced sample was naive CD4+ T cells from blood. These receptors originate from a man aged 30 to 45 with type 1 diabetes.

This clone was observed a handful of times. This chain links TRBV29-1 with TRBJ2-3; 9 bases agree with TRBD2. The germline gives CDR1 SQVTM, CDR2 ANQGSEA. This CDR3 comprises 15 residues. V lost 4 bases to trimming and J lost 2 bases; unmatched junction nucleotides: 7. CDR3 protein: CSVGNLAGTTDTQYF. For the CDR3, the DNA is TGCAGCGTTGGTAATCTAGCGGGGACCACAGATACGCAGTATTTT.

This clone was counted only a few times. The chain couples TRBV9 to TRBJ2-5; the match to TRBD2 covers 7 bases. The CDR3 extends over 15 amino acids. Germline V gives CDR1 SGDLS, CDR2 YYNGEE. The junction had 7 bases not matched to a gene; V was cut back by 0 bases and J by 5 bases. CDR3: CASSVGGRTRETQYF. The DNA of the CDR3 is TGTGCCAGCAGCGTAGGGGGCCGGACTAGGGAGACCCAGTACTTC.

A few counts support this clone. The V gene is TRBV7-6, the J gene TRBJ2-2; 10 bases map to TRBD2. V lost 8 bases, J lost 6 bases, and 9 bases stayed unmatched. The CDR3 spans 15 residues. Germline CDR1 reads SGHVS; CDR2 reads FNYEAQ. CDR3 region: CASRTGTSVAGELFF. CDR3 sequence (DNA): TGTGCCAGCCGCACCGGGACTAGCGTGGCCGGGGAGCTGTTTTTT.

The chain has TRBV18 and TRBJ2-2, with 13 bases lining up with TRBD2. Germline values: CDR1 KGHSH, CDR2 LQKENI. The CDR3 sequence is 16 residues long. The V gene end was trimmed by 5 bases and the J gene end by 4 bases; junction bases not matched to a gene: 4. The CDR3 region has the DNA TGTGCCAGCTCATCGGGACTAGCGGGACTCACCGGGGAGCTGTTTTTT. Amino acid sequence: CASSSGLAGLTGELFF.

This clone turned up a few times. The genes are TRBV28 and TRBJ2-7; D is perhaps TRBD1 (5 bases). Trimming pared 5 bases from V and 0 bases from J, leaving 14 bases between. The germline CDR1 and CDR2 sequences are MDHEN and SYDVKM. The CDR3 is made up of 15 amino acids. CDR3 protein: CASSRTGPNSYEQYF. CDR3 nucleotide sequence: TGTGCCAGCAGTCGTACAGGACCGAACTCCTACGAGCAGTACTTC.

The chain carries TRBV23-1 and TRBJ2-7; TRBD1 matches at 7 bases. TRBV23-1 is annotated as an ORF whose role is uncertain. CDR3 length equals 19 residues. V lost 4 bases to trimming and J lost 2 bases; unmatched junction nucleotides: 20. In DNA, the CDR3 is TGCGCCAGCAGTCCGATGCAGGGGGATTGGAGTAGAAATACCTACGAGCAGTACTTC. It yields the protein CASSPMQGDWSRNTYEQYF.

CDR3 coding DNA: TGTGCCAGCAGTCAGGGAGGTATTGGGAGGAACACTGAAGCTTTCTTT. This translates into CASSQGGIGRNTEAFF. The rearrangement links TRBV5-4 to TRBJ1-1; tentative D call: TRBD1 (5 bases). The CDR3 is made up of 16 amino acids. Germline V gene sequence: CDR1 SGHNT, CDR2 YYREEE (reference sequence). V was clipped by 5 bases and J by 1 base, with 18 bases between them.

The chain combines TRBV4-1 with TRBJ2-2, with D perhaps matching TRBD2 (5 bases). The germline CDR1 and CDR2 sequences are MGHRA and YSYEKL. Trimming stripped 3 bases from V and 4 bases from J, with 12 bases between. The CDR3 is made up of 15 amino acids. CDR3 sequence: CASSHLDGSTGELFF. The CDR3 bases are TGCGCCAGCAGCCATCTAGATGGGAGCACCGGGGAGCTGTTTTTT.

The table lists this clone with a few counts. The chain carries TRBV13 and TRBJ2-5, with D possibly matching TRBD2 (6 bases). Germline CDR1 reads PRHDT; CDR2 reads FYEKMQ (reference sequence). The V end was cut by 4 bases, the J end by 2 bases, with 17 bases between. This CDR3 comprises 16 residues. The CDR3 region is CASSSRWRGGQETQYF. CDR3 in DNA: TGTGCCAGCAGCTCAAGGTGGAGAGGAGGGCAAGAGACCCAGTACTTC.

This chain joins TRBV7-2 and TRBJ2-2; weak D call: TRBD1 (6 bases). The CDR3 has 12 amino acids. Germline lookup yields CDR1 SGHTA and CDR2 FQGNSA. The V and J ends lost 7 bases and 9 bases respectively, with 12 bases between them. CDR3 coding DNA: TGTGCCAGCAACACAGGGTACCGGGAGCTGTTTTTT. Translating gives CASNTGYRELFF.

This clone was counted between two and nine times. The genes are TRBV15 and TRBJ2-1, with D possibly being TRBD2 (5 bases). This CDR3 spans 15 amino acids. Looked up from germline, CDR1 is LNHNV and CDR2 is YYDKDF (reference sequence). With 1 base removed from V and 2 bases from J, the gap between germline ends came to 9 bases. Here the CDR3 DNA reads TGTGCCACCAGCAGAGTGGCGGGTGCCTACAATGAGCAGTTCTTC. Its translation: CATSRVAGAYNEQFF.

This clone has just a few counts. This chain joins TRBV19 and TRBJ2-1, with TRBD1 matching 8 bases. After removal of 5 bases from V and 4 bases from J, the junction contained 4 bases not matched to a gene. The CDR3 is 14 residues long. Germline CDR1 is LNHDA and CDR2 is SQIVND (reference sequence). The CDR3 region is CASSRTGTYNEQFF. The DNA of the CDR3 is TGTGCCAGTAGTCGGACAGGGACTTACAATGAGCAGTTCTTC.

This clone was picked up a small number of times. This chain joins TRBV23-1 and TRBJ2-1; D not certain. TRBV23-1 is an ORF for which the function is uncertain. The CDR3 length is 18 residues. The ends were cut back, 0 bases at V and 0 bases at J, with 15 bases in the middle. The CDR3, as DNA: TGCGCCAGCAGTCAATCAGACACTGCCAAGAGCTCCTACAATGAGCAGTTCTTC. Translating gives CASSQSDTAKSSYNEQFF.